The clone carrying this T cell receptor (beta chain) appeared a few times. The target antigen is unknown. Using a J-beta primer mix together with a sample-barcoded 5' primer, a second PCR was run for roughly 7 to 11 cycles. Every cDNA molecule carried a tag from a template-switch adaptor bearing 12 random nucleotides. CDR3-containing paired-end reads numbering at least 2.5 million came from each sample. TCRdb analysed the 5' RACE reads with MiXCR anew, one entry per CDR3 protein. The sample consists of fewer than 900,000 distinct CDR3 sequences, roughly 49% of them appearing once. A minimum of 6 micrograms of total RNA was extracted per sample. This specimen comes from a study of blood T cells in healthy people across ages. Notes on the study in general: Donors of long life had a larger count of naive CD4+ cells and greater diversity than aged donors.

Trimming cost V 5 bases and J 4 bases, with 17 bases left between them. The CDR3 runs 15 residues. Germline V gives CDR1 SGHTA, CDR2 FQGNSA. Material: blood. This receptor was identified in a woman aged 60-75 years in good health. The chain is built from TRBV7-2 and TRBJ1-2, with D possibly matching TRBD1 (5 bases). Here the CDR3 reads CASSPGGRGAYGYTF. The CDR3 DNA follows: TGTGCCAGCAGCCCTGGGGGGAGAGGGGCCTATGGCTACACCTTC.